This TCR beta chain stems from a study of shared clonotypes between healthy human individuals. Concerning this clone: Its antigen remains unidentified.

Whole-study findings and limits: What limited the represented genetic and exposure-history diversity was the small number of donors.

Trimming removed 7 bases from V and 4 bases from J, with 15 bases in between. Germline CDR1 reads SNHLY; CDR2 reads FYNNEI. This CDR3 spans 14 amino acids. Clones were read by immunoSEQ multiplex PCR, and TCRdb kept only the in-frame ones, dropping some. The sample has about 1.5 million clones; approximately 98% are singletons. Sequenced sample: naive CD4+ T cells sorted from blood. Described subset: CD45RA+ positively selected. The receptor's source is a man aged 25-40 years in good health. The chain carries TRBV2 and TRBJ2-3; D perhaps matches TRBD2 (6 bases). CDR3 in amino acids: CASKRGTSADTQYF. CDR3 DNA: TGTGCCAGCAAGCGCGGGACTTCAGCAGATACGCAGTATTTT.